This T cell receptor (beta chain) was sequenced during a study of Siglec-9 on CD8 T cells in melanoma. Whole-study findings and limits: In melanoma tumors, a Siglec-9-marked effector memory CD8+ subset reportedly appeared to accumulate.

Sequenced by immunoSEQ multiplex PCR; TCRdb stores in-frame clones only, minus some. The profile shows 25,000 to 30,000 clones, 80% of them singletons. Trimming stripped 9 bases from V and 0 bases from J, with 13 bases between. Germline values: CDR1 SGHRS, CDR2 YFSETQ. The CDR3 is 14 amino acids. As regards this clone: Antigen unknown.

This TCR derives from a human donor in good health. Sequencing was carried out using Siglec-9- CD8+ T cells sorted from blood. The chain combines TRBV5-1 with TRBJ2-1; a weak D match, TRBD2 (5 bases). Here the CDR3 reads CATGWGDSYNEQFF. The DNA of the CDR3 is TGCGCCACCGGATGGGGAGACTCCTACAATGAGCAGTTCTTC.